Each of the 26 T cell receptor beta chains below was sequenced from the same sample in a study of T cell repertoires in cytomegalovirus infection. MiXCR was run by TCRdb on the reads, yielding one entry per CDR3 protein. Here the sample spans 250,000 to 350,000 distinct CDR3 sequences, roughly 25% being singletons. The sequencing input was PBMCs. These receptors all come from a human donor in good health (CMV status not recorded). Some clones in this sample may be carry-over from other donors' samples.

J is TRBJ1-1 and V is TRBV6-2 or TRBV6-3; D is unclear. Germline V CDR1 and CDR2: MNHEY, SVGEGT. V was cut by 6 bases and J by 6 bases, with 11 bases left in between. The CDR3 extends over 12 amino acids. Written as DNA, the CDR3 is TGTGCCAGCAGCCACGCCATTTCTGAAGCTTTCTTT. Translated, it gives CASSHAISEAFF.

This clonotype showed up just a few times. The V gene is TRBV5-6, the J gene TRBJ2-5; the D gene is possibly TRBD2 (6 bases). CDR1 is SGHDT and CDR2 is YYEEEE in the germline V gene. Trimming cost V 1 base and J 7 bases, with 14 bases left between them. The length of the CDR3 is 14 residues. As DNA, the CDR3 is TGTGCCAGCAGCTTGAATGGCGGGACTTGGACCCAGTACTTC. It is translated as CASSLNGGTWTQYF. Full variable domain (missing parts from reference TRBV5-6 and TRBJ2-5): DAGVTQSPTHLIKTRGQQVTLRCSPKSGHDTVSWYQQALGQGPQFIFQYYEEEERQRGNFPDRFSGHQFPNYSSELNVNALLLGDSALYLCASSLNGGTWTQYFGPGTRLLVL.

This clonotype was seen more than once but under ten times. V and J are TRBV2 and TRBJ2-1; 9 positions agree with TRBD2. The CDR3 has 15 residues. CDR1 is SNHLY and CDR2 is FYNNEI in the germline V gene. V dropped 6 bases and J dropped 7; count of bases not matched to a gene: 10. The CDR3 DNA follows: TGTGCCAGCAGAATAGCGGGAGTTTTCCAAAATGAGCAGTTCTTC. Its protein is CASRIAGVFQNEQFF.

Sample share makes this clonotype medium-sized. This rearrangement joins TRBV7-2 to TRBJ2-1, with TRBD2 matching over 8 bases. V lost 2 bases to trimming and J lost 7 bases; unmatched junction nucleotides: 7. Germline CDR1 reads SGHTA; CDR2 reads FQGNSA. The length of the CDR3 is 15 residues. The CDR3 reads CASSLSSGTKNEQFF. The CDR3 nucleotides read TGTGCCAGCAGCTTAAGTAGCGGGACAAAAAATGAGCAGTTCTTC.

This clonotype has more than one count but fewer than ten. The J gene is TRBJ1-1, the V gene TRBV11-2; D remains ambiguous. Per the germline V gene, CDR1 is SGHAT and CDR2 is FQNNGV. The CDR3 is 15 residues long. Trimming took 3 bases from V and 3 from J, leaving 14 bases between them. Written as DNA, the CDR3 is TGTGCCAGCAGCTTTCCCGGAGGCTGGGACACTGAAGCTTTCTTT. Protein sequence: CASSFPGGWDTEAFF. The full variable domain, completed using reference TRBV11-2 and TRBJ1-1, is EAGVAQSPRYKIIEKRQSVAFWCNPISGHATLYWYQQILGQGPKLLIQFQNNGVVDDSQLPKDRFSAERLKGVDSTLKIQPAKLEDSAVYLCASSFPGGWDTEAFFGQGTRLTVV.

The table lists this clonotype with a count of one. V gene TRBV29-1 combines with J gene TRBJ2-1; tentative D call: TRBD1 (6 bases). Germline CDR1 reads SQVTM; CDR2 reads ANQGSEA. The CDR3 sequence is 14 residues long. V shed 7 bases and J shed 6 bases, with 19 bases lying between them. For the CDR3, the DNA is TGCAGCGCCCGACCCGCCAGGGGTGGCAATGAGCAGTTCTTC. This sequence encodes CSARPARGGNEQFF.

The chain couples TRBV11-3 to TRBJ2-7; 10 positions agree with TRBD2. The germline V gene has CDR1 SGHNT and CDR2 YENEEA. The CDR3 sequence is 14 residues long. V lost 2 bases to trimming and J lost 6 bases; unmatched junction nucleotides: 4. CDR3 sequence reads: CASSLTSGKGEQYF. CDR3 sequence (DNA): TGTGCCAGCAGCTTAACTAGCGGGAAGGGCGAGCAGTACTTC.

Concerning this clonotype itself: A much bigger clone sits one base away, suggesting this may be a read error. DNA for the CDR3: TGTGCCAGCAGCTTTAGCTCCGTCGGGTGCTACGAGCAGTACTTC. Encoded protein: CASSFSSVGCYEQYF. The rearrangement links TRBV11-2 to TRBJ2-7; D is ambiguous. Germline V gene lookup returns CDR1 SGHAT and CDR2 FQNNGV. This CDR3 region has 15 residues. Trimming pared 3 bases from V and 3 bases from J, leaving 15 bases between.

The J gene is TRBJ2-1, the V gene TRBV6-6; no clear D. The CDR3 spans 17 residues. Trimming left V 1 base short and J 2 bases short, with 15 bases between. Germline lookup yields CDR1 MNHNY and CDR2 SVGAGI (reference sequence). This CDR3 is CASSYWSQSVAYNEQFF. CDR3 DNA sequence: TGTGCCAGCAGTTACTGGTCCCAGAGTGTTGCCTACAATGAGCAGTTCTTC.

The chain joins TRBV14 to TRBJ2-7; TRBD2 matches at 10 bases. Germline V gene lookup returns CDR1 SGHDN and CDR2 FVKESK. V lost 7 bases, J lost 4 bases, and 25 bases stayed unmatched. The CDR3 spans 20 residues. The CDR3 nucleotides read TGTGCCAGCACAAATTCTAGCGGGAGAACAAATCATCGCCCACTTTACGAGCAGTACTTC. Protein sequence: CASTNSSGRTNHRPLYEQYF.

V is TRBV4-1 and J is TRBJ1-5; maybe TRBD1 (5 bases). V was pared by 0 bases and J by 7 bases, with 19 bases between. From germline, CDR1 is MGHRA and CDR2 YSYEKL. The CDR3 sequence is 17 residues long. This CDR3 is CASSQESQSSTAQPQHF. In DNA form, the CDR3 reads TGCGCCAGCAGCCAAGAGAGTCAGTCCTCGACAGCCCAGCCCCAGCATTTT.

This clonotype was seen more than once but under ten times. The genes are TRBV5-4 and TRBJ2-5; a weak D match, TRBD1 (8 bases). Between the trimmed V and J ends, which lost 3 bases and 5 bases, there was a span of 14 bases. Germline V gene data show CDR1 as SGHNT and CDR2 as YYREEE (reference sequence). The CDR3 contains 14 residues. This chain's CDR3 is CASSWTGREETQYF. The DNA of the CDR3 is TGTGCCAGCAGCTGGACAGGGCGGGAGGAGACCCAGTACTTC.

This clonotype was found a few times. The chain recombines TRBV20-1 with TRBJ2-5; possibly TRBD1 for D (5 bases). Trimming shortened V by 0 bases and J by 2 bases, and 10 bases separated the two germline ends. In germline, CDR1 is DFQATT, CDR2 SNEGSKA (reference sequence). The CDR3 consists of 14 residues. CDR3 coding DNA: TGCAGTGCTAGAGATCTGCGGACACAAGAGACCCAGTACTTC. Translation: CSARDLRTQETQYF.

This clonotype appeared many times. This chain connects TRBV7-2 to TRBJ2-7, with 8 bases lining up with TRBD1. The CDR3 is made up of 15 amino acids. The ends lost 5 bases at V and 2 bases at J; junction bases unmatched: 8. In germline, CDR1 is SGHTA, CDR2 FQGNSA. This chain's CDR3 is CASSERQGSAYEQYF. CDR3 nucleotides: TGTGCCAGCAGCGAAAGACAGGGGTCGGCCTACGAGCAGTACTTC.

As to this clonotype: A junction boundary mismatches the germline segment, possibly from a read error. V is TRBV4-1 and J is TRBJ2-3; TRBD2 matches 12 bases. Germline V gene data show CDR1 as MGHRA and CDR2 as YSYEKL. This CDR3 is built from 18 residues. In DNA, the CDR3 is TGTGCCAGCAGCCAAGGCCTAGCGGGAGGGCCTAGCACAGATACGCAGTATTTT. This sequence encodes CASSQGLAGGPSTDTQYF.

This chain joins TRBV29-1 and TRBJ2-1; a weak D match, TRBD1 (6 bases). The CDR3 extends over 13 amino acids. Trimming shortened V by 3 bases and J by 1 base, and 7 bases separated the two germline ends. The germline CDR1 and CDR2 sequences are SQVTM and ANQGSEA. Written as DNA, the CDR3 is TGCAGCGTTGATAGGGGGTCCTACAATGAGCAGTTCTTC. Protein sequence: CSVDRGSYNEQFF.

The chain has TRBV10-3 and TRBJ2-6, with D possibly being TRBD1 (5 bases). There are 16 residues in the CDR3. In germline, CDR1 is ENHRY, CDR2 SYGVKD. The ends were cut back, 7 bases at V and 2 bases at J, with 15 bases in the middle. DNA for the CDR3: TGTGCCATCAACCCAGGGCCAGTTGCTGGGGCCAACGTCCTGACTTTC. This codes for CAINPGPVAGANVLTF.

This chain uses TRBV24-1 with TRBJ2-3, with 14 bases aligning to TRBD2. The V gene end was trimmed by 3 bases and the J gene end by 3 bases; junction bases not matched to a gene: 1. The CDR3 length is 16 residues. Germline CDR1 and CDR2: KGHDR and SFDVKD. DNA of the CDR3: TGTGCCACCAGTGATCGGACTAGCGGGAGGACAGATACGCAGTATTTT. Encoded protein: CATSDRTSGRTDTQYF.

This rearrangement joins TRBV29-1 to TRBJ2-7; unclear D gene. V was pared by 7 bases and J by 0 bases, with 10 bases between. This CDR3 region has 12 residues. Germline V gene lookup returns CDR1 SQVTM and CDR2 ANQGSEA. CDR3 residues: CSAQESSYEQYF. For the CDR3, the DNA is TGCAGCGCCCAGGAAAGCTCCTACGAGCAGTACTTC.

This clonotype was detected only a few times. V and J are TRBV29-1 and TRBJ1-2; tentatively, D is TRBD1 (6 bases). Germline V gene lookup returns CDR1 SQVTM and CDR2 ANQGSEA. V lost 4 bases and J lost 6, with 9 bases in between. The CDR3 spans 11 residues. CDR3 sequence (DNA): TGCAGCGTTGTGGGGGCTGATGGCTACACCTTC. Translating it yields CSVVGADGYTF. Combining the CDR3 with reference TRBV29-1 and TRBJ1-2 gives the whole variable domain SAVISQKPSRDICQRGTSLTIQCQVDSQVTMMFWYRQQPGQSLTLIATANQGSEATYESGFVIDKFPISRPNLTFSTLTVSNMSPEDSSIYLCSVVGADGYTFGSGTRLTVV.

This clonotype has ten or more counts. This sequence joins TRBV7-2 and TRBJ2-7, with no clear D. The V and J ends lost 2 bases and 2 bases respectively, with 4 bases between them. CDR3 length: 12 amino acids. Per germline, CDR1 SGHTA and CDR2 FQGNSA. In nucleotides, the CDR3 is TGTGCCAGCAGCTTATCGACCTACGAGCAGTACTTC. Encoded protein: CASSLSTYEQYF. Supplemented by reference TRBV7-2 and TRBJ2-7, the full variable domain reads GAGVSQSPSNKVTEKGKDVELRCDPISGHTALYWYRQSLGQGLEFLIYFQGNSAPDKSGLPSDRFSAERTGGSVSTLTIQRTQQEDSAVYLCASSLSTYEQYFGPGTRLTVT.

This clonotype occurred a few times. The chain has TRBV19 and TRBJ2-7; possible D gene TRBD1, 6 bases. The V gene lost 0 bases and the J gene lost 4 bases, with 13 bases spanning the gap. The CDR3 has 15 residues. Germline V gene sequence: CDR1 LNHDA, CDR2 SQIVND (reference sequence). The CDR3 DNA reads TGTGCCAGTAGTATAGATTCCGGGACATATTACGAGCAGTACTTC. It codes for CASSIDSGTYYEQYF.

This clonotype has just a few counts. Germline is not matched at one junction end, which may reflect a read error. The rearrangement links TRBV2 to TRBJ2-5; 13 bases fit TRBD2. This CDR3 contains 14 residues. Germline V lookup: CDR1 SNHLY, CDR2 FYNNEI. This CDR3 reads CASSSSGTSGEVHF. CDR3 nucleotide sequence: TGTGCCAGCAGTTCGTCCGGGACTAGCGGGGAGGTCCACTTC.

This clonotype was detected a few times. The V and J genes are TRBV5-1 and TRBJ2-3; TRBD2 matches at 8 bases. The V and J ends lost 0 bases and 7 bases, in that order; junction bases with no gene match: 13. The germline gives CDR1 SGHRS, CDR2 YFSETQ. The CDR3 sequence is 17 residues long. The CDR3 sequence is CASSLAMIAGTPNTQYF. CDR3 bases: TGCGCCAGCAGCTTGGCCATGATAGCGGGGACTCCTAATACGCAGTATTTT. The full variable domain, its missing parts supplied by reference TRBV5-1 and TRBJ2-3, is KAGVTQTPRYLIKTRGQQVTLSCSPISGHRSVSWYQQTPGQGLQFLFEYFSETQRNKGNFPGRFSGRQFSNSRSEMNVSTLELGDSALYLCASSLAMIAGTPNTQYFGPGTRLTVL.

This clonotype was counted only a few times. The CDR3 loop is CASSAWTGSSGNTIYF. CDR3 DNA: TGTGCCAGCAGCGCCTGGACAGGGTCCTCTGGAAACACCATATATTTT. J is TRBJ1-3 and V is TRBV7-3, with TRBD1 matching over 8 bases. From germline, CDR1 is SGHTA and CDR2 FQGTGA. V lost 5 bases and J lost 0; bases outside the gene matches: 6. The CDR3 has 16 amino acids.

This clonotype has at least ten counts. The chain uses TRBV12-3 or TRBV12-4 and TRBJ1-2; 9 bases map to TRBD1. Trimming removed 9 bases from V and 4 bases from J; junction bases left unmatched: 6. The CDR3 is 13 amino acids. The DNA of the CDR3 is TGTGCCAGTCAAGGGACAGGGTCCTATGGCTACACCTTC. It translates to CASQGTGSYGYTF.